This T cell receptor (beta chain) was sequenced for a study of blood T cell repertoires in COVID-19. In the study overall: PBMCs, B-cell-depleted T cells, or T cells were the source of the cDNA or gDNA that made up the material.

Assay: immunoSEQ multiplex PCR; the TCRdb copy retains only in-frame clones and omits some. The sample holds about 200,000 clones, 86% seen once. The CDR3 runs to 14 residues. Germline V gene data show CDR1 as LGHNA and CDR2 as YNFKEQ. Trimming took 4 bases from V and 10 from J, leaving 17 bases between them. This sequence was found in a woman in her forties or fifties with COVID-19, enrolled during active disease. The rearrangement joins TRBV4-2 to TRBJ2-1; D is ambiguous. Specimen: peripheral blood. The CDR3 here is CASSRAKKVTEQFF. CDR3 sequence (DNA): TGTGCCAGCAGCCGGGCCAAGAAGGTAACCGAGCAGTTCTTC.